This T cell receptor (beta chain) emerged from a study of healthy donors' naive CD4 and CD8 T cells. Each TCR library used 500 ng of total RNA and a linear amplification protocol. Via MiXCR, TCRdb re-called the reads, giving one row per CDR3 protein. The sample gives roughly 200,000 distinct CDR3 sequences, around 74% of which show up once; roughly 2.4% is in the top ten. V was trimmed by 2 bases and J by 6 bases, leaving 10 bases between them. Germline values: CDR1 SGHVS, CDR2 FQNEAQ. The length of the CDR3 is 13 residues. Specimen: naive CD4+ and CD8+ T cells sorted from blood, pooled from several donors. The V and J genes are TRBV7-8 and TRBJ1-2, with D hard to call. This clonotype was sampled from a pool of human donors in good health; the sample pools cells from several healthy donors. CDR3 residues: CASSLRERNGYTF. CDR3 DNA: TGTGCCAGCAGCTTAAGAGAAAGGAATGGCTACACCTTC.